This T cell receptor (beta chain) came from a study of T-cell reconstitution after alpha-beta-depleted transplantation in children. Whole-study results and caveats: Hyperexpanded clones declined; after one year, newly produced T cells mostly supplied diversity. By about two months after transplant, alpha-beta T cells reportedly arose from several hundred graft clones that had expanded.

The TCRbeta library incorporated unique molecular identifiers. TCRdb reprocessed the PCR reads with MiXCR, giving one entry per CDR3 protein. Altogether 670,000 or so distinct CDR3 sequences are present, approximately 14% being singletons, with the ten largest covering 0.79%. This clonotype was seen a few times. Antigen specificity is unknown. The material was PBMCs, obtained before TCRalphabeta/CD19-depleted stem cell transplant. This receptor was taken from a girl aged 2 to 9 with congenital amegakaryocytic thrombocytopenia, due to receive a stem cell transplant.

CDR3 DNA: TGTGCCAGCAGCTTAGCGACTGTAGCTAGCGGGAATGGGGATACGCAGTATTTT. Protein: CASSLATVASGNGDTQYF. The chain employs TRBV7-8 and TRBJ2-3, with 9 nucleotides matching TRBD2. The CDR3 is 18 residues long. J was trimmed by 6 bases and V by 0 bases; bases with no gene match: 13. Germline CDR1 SGHVS, CDR2 FQNEAQ.